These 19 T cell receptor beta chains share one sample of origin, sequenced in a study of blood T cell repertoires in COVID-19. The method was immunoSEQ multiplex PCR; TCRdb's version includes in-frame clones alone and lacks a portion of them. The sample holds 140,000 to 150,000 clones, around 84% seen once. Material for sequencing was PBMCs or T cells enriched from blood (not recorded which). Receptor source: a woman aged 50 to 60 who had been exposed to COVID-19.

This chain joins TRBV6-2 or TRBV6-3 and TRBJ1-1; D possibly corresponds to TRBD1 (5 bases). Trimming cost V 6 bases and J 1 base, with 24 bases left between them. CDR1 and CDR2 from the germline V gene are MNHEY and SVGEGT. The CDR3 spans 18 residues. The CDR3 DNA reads TGTGCCAGCAGCCCTTATCGGGGGACGAGGAGGGCGAACACTGAAGCTTTCTTT. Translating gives CASSPYRGTRRANTEAFF.

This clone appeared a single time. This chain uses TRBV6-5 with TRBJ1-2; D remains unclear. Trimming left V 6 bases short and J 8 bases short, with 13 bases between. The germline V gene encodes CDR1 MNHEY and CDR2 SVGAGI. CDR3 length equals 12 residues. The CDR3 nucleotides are TGTGCCAGCAGACCCCGGTCGGAGGGCTACACCTTC. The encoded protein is CASRPRSEGYTF.

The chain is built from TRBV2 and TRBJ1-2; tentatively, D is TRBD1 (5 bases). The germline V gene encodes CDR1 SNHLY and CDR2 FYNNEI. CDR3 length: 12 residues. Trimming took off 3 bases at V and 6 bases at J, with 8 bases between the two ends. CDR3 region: CASSDRANGYTF. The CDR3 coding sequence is TGTGCCAGCAGTGACAGGGCTAATGGCTACACCTTC.

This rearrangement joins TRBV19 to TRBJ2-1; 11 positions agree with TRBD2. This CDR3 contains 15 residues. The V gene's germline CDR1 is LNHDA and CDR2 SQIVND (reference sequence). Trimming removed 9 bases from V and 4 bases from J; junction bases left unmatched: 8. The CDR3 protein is CASTTLAGVYNEQFF. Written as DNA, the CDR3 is TGTGCCAGCACAACACTAGCGGGGGTGTACAATGAGCAGTTCTTC. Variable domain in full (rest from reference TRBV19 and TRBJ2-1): DGGITQSPKYLFRKEGQNVTLSCEQNLNHDAMYWYRQDPGQGLRLIYYSQIVNDFQKGDIAEGYSVSREKKESFPLTVTSAQKNPTAFYLCASTTLAGVYNEQFFGPGTRLTVL.

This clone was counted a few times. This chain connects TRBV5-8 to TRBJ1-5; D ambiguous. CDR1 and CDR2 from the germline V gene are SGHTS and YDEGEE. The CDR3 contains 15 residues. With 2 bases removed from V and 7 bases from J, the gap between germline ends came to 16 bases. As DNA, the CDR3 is TGTGCCAGCAGCTTACGAAGTTCATGGAGCCAGCCCCAGCATTTT. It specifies CASSLRSSWSQPQHF.

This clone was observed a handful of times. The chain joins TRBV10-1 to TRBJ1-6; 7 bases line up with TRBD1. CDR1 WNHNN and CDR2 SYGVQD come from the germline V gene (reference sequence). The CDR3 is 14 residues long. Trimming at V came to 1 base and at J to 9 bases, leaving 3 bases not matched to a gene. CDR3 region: CASSEWTGGSPLHF. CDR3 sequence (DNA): TGCGCCAGCAGTGAGTGGACAGGTGGTTCACCCCTCCACTTT.

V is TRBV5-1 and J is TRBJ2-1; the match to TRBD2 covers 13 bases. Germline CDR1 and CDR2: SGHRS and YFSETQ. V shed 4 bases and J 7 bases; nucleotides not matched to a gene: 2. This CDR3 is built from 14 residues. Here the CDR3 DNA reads TGCGCCAGCAGCCCGGGACTAGCGGGGAATGAGCAGTTCTTC. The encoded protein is CASSPGLAGNEQFF.

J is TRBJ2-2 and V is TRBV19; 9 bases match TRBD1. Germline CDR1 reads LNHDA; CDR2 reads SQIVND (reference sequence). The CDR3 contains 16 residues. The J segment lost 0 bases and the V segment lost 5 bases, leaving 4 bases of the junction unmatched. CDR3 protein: CASSVRQGANTGELFF. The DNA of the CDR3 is TGTGCCAGTAGTGTCCGACAGGGGGCGAACACCGGGGAGCTGTTTTTT. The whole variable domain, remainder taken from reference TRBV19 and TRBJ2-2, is DGGITQSPKYLFRKEGQNVTLSCEQNLNHDAMYWYRQDPGQGLRLIYYSQIVNDFQKGDIAEGYSVSREKKESFPLTVTSAQKNPTAFYLCASSVRQGANTGELFFGEGSRLTVL.

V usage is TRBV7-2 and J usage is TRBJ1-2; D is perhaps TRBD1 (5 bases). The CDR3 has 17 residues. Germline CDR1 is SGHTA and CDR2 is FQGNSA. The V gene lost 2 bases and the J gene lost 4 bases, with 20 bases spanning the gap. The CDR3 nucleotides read TGTGCCAGCAGCTTATCTGTATGGCAGGGTGACGGCTATGGCTACACCTTC. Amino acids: CASSLSVWQGDGYGYTF.

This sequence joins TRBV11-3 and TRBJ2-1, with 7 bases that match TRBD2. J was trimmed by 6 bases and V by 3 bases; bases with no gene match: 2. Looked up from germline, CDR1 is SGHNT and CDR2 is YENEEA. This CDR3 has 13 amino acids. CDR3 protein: CASSLRTSNEQFF. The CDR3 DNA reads TGTGCCAGCAGCTTGAGGACTAGCAATGAGCAGTTCTTC.

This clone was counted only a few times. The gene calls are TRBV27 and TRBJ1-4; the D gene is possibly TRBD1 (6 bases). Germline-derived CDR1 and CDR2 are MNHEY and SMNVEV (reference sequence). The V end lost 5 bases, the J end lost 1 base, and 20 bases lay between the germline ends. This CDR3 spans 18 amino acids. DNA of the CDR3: TGTGCCAGCAGTCCCCTTGGGCCCGGGGGGCTAACTAATGAAAAACTGTTTTTT. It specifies CASSPLGPGGLTNEKLFF. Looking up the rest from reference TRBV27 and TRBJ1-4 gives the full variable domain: EAQVTQNPRYLITVTGKKLTVTCSQNMNHEYMSWYRQDPGLGLRQIYYSMNVEVTDKGDVPEGYKVSRKEKRNFPLILESPSPNQTSLYFCASSPLGPGGLTNEKLFFGSGTQLSVL.

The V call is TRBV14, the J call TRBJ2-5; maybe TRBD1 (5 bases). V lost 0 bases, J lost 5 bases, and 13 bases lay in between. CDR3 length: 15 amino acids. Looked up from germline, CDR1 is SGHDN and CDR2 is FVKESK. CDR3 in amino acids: CASSQDWGPPETQYF. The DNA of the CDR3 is TGTGCCAGCAGCCAAGATTGGGGCCCGCCGGAGACCCAGTACTTC.

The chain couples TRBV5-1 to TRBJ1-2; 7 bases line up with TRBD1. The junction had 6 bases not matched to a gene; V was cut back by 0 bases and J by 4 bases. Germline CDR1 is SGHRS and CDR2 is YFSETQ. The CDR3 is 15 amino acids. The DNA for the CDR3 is TGCGCCAGCAGCTTGGACAGGGGCCAAACCTATGGCTACACCTTC. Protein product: CASSLDRGQTYGYTF.

CDR3 amino acids: CASSIGDSRNYGYTF. CDR3 in DNA: TGTGCCAGTAGTATTGGGGACAGCAGAAACTATGGCTACACCTTC. This sequence joins TRBV19 and TRBJ1-2; 7 positions agree with TRBD1. Losses at the gene ends were 3 bases for V and 2 bases for J; bases not matched to a gene: 6. The CDR3 is made up of 15 amino acids. CDR1 LNHDA and CDR2 SQIVND come from the germline V gene (reference sequence).

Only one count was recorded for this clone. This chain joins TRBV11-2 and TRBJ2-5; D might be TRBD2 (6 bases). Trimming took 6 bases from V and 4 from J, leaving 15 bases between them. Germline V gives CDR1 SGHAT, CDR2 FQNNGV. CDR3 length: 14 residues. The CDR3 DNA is TGTGCCAGCAGTTTTCCGGGAGTCCGAGAGACCCAGTACTTC. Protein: CASSFPGVRETQYF. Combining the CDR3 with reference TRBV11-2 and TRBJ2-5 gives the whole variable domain EAGVAQSPRYKIIEKRQSVAFWCNPISGHATLYWYQQILGQGPKLLIQFQNNGVVDDSQLPKDRFSAERLKGVDSTLKIQPAKLEDSAVYLCASSFPGVRETQYFGPGTRLLVL.

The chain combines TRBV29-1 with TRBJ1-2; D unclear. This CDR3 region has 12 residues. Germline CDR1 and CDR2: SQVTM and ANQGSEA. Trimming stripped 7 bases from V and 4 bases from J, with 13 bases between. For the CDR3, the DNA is TGCAGCGCCTCCGACACCAGCTATGGCTACACCTTC. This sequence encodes CSASDTSYGYTF.

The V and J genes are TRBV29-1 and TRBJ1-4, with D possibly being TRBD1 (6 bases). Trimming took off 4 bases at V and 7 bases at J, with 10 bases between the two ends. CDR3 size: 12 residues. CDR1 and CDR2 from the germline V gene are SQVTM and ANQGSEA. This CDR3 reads CSVARGSEKLFF. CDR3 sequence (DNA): TGCAGCGTTGCCAGGGGTAGTGAAAAACTGTTTTTT.

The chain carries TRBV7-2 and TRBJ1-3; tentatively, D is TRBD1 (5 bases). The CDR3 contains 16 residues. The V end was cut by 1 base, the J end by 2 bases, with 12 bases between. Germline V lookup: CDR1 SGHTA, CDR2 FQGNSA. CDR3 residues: CASSLGGGGTGNTIYF. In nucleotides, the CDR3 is TGTGCCAGCAGCTTAGGTGGCGGGGGGACTGGAAACACCATATATTTT.

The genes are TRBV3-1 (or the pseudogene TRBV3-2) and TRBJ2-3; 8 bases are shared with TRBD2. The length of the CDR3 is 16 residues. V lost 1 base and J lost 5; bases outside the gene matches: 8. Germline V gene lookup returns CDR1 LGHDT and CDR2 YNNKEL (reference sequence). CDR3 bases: TGTGCCAGCAGCCAAGGGACGGGGGGGCCGAGAGATACGCAGTATTTT. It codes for CASSQGTGGPRDTQYF.